This T cell receptor beta chain comes out of a study of radiation and T cells in renal cell carcinoma. Data came from immunoSEQ multiplex PCR; TCRdb stores just in-frame clones and leaves some out. The sample shows around 140,000 clones, about 87% of them seen only once. The time point: baseline pretreatment blood. Treatment: 15 Gy SBRT to primary tumor, nephrectomy 4 weeks later. Trimming stripped 1 base from V and 4 bases from J, with 10 bases between. Germline-derived CDR1 and CDR2 are MGHRA and YSYEKL. This CDR3 has 14 amino acids. The TCR comes from an older woman with renal cell carcinoma. The sequencing used blood, collected from a patient whose treatment included radiotherapy and nephrectomy. J is TRBJ1-1 and V is TRBV4-1, with a possible D match to TRBD1 (5 bases). The chain's CDR3 is CASSQGGGFTEAFF. CDR3 nucleotide sequence: TGCGCCAGCAGCCAAGGGGGGGGATTCACTGAAGCTTTCTTT.